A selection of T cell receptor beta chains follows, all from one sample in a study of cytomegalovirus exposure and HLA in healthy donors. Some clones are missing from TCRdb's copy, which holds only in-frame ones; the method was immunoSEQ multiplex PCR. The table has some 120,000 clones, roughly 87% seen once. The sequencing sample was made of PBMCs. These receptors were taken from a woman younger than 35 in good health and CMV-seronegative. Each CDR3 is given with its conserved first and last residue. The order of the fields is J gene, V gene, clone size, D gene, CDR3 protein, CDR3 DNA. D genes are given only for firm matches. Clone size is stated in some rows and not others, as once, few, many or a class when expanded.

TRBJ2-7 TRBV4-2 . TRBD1 CASSPTGTGEDYEQYF TGTGCCAGCAGCCCAACGGGGACAGGGGAAGACTACGAGCAGTACTTC
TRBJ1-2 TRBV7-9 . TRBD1 CASSLGQGAGGYTF TGTGCCAGCAGTCTGGGACAGGGGGCAGGGGGCTACACCTTC
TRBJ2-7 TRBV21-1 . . CASISPGGDETYEQYF TGTGCCAGCATCTCCCCCGGGGGTGATGAGACCTACGAGCAGTACTTC
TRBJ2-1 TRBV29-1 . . CSVDAGEFF TGCAGCGTTGATGCAGGGGAGTTCTTC
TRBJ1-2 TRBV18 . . CASSPPSINYGYTF TGTGCCAGCTCACCACCTTCTATTAACTATGGCTACACCTTC
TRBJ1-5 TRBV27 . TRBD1 CASTKTGGEQPQHF TGTGCCAGCACCAAGACAGGGGGCGAACAGCCCCAGCATTTT
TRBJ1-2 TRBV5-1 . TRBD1 CASRTTGANYGYTF TGCGCCAGCAGGACCACAGGGGCTAACTATGGCTACACCTTC
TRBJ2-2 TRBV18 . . CASSPRVRNTGELFF TGTGCCAGCTCACCGAGGGTTCGGAACACCGGGGAGCTGTTTTTT
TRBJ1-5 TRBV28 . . CASTTGSQPQHF TGTGCCAGCACCACAGGGAGTCAGCCCCAGCATTTT
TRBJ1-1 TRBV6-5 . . CASSYSGQGAEAFF TGTGCCAGCAGTTACTCCGGACAAGGTGCTGAAGCTTTCTTT
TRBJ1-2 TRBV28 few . CASSSLSTPYGYTF TGTGCCAGCAGTAGCCTCTCTACCCCGTATGGCTACACCTTC
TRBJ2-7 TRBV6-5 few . CASSYSGGESYEQYF TGTGCCAGCAGTTACTCAGGGGGAGAATCCTACGAGCAGTACTTC
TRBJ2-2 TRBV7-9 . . CASSSTGVNTGELFF TGTGCCAGCAGCTCTACGGGGGTGAACACCGGGGAGCTGTTTTTT
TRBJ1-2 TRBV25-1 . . CASSAGGGHSYGYTF TGTGCCAGCAGTGCCGGGGGGGGGCATTCCTATGGCTACACCTTC
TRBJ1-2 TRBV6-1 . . CASSVTDRTGGYTF TGTGCCAGCAGTGTCACTGACAGAACGGGCGGCTACACCTTC
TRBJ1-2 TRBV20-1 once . CSATINYGYTF TGCAGTGCTACTATTAACTATGGCTACACCTTC
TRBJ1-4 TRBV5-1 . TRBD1 CASSFGLGGTGTNEKLFF TGCGCCAGCAGCTTCGGGCTGGGGGGGACAGGGACTAATGAAAAACTGTTTTTT
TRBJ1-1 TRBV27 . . CASSLPQGAFF TGTGCCAGCAGTTTACCCCAGGGAGCTTTCTTT
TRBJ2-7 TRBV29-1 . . CSVSGDSGYEQYF TGCAGCGTTAGTGGTGATAGCGGCTACGAGCAGTACTTC
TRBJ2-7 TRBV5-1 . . CASSPGILSYEQYF TGCGCCAGCAGCCCCGGGATCCTCTCCTACGAGCAGTACTTC
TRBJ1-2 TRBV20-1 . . CSAPRNGYTF TGCAGTGCCCCCCGTAATGGCTACACCTTC